This T cell receptor beta chain was recovered during a study of T cell responses to AZD1222 COVID-19 vaccine. Clones were sequenced by immunoSEQ multiplex PCR, and TCRdb holds only the in-frame ones, with some missing. The sample consists of approximately 210,000 clones, roughly 90% of them appearing once. The CDR3 is 15 residues long. V was shortened by 5 bases and J by 1 base, with 11 bases between the two germline ends. CDR1 and CDR2 from the germline V gene are MNHEY and SVGAGI. A note on this clone: Its specificity is not known.

Whole-study results and caveats: Mostly white British, mostly female donors; authors suggested clonal diversity may be underestimated. CD4 TCRs linked to vaccination spanned spike, dominating at 160-218 and 743-854. Seropositive AZD1222 recipients at baseline numbered only five to seven.

The sequence came from an adult who received the AZD1222 COVID-19 vaccine. The chain combines TRBV6-5 with TRBJ2-2; D is unclear. The source was peripheral blood, collected 28 days after the second AZD1222 dose. The CDR3 DNA sequence: TGTGCCAGCAGTCCCGGGCTGGTGAACACCGGGGAGCTGTTTTTT. Its translation is CASSPGLVNTGELFF.